The 12 T cell receptor beta chains listed next were all sequenced from one sample in a study of shared clonotypes between healthy human individuals. Here immunoSEQ multiplex PCR was the method, and the copy in TCRdb shows in-frame clones only, minus some. This table holds about 96,000 clones, over 40% found once. Sequences were obtained from PBMCs. The receptors here all came from a woman in her thirties or forties in good health. Some clones in this sample may be carry-over from other donors' samples.

This clone was observed at least ten times. This chain joins TRBV6-5 and TRBJ2-7; D not resolved. V dropped 2 bases and J dropped 6 bases, with 11 bases sitting between them. The CDR3 extends over 13 amino acids. In germline, CDR1 is MNHEY, CDR2 SVGAGI. CDR3 loop: CASSYPPTGEQYF. CDR3 nucleotide sequence: TGTGCCAGCAGTTACCCCCCTACGGGCGAGCAGTACTTC.

The rearrangement joins TRBV6-5 to TRBJ2-5, with 10 bases fitting TRBD2. Germline lookup yields CDR1 MNHEY and CDR2 SVGAGI. The CDR3 totals 14 residues. Losses at the gene ends were 4 bases for V and 5 bases for J; bases not matched to a gene: 4. This CDR3 is CASSLAGGRETQYF. CDR3 DNA sequence: TGTGCCAGCAGTTTAGCGGGAGGTCGGGAGACCCAGTACTTC.

This clone was counted many times. The chain couples TRBV29-1 to TRBJ1-5, with a tentative D call TRBD1 (5 bases). From germline, CDR1 is SQVTM and CDR2 ANQGSEA. This CDR3 is 14 amino acids long. Trimming stripped 6 bases from V and 0 bases from J, with 12 bases between. The CDR3 region is CSVATAFSNQPQHF. The CDR3 DNA is TGCAGCGTCGCGACAGCGTTTAGCAATCAGCCCCAGCATTTT.

This clone was observed many times. The chain links TRBV18 to TRBJ1-2; 9 bases match TRBD1. This CDR3 comprises 14 residues. The germline gives CDR1 KGHSH, CDR2 LQKENI. The junction had 1 base not matched to a gene; V was cut back by 3 bases and J by 2 bases. The CDR3 reads CASSPDRGNYGYTF. Written as DNA, the CDR3 is TGTGCCAGCTCACCGGACAGGGGAAACTATGGCTACACCTTC.

This clone was counted a few times. The genes are TRBV10-2 and TRBJ1-2; 7 bases match TRBD1. CDR1 is WSHSY and CDR2 is SAAADI in the germline V gene. The J segment lost 6 bases and the V segment lost 3 bases, leaving 16 bases of the junction unmatched. CDR3 length equals 17 residues. The CDR3 reads CASSETAGTASFDGYTF. The CDR3 DNA reads as TGCGCCAGCAGTGAAACTGCAGGGACAGCTAGTTTTGATGGCTACACCTTC.

The chain carries TRBV28 and TRBJ2-7, with D possibly being TRBD1 (5 bases). V was shortened by 5 bases and J by 2 bases, with 13 bases between the two germline ends. The CDR3 runs to 14 residues. Germline V gives CDR1 MDHEN, CDR2 SYDVKM. The CDR3 region has the DNA TGTGCCAGCAGTGCCCCACAGGTAGCCTACGAGCAGTACTTC. It is translated as CASSAPQVAYEQYF.

The chain joins TRBV28 to TRBJ1-4, with D unclear. Germline-derived CDR1 and CDR2 are MDHEN and SYDVKM. Trimming shortened V by 1 base and J by 3 bases, and 9 bases separated the two germline ends. CDR3 size: 15 residues. CDR3 protein: CASSLFLGSNEKLFF. As DNA, the CDR3 is TGTGCCAGCAGTTTATTTTTAGGCTCTAATGAAAAACTGTTTTTT.

This chain uses TRBV18 with TRBJ2-7, with a tentative D call TRBD2 (5 bases). Germline assignment: CDR1 KGHSH and CDR2 LQKENI. V was pared by 3 bases and J by 0 bases, with 12 bases between. The CDR3 covers 15 residues. In DNA, the CDR3 is TGTGCCAGCTCACCCCTCGGGGTCCACTCCTACGAGCAGTACTTC. Translation: CASSPLGVHSYEQYF.

This clone has a count of ten or more. Sequence at one end of the junction differs from germline and may be a read error. This chain joins TRBV7-9 and TRBJ1-4; TRBD1 might be the D (5 bases). CDR3 length equals 13 residues. The germline V gene has CDR1 SEHNR and CDR2 FQNEAQ (reference sequence). The CDR3 reads CASSLHPWGDLAF. For the CDR3, the DNA is TGTGCCAGCAGCTTACACCCTTGGGGGGACCTAGCCTTT.

The chain employs TRBV30 and TRBJ2-3; no reliable D call. CDR1 is GTSNPN and CDR2 is SVGIG in the germline V gene (reference sequence). The CDR3 covers 13 residues. The V end was cut by 2 bases, the J end by 2 bases, with 8 bases between. CDR3 amino acids: CAWSSTATDTQYF. The CDR3, as DNA: TGTGCCTGGAGTAGTACAGCCACAGATACGCAGTATTTT. Together with reference TRBV30 and TRBJ2-3, the CDR3 gives the full variable domain: SQTIHQWPATLVQPVGSPLSLECTVEGTSNPNLYWYRQAAGRGLQLLFYSVGIGQISSEVPQNLSASRPQDRQFILSSKKLLLSDSGFYLCAWSSTATDTQYFGPGTRLTVL.

This clone was found a few times. V usage is TRBV6-1 and J usage is TRBJ2-5, with 11 bases aligning to TRBD2. The J call may be mistaken, given a closer DNA end match to TRBJ2-7. CDR3 length: 15 amino acids. The V gene's germline CDR1 is MNHNS and CDR2 SASEGT. The CDR3 loop reads CASSEGLAGSYEQYF. CDR3 coding DNA: TGTGCCAGCAGTGAAGGACTAGCGGGATCCTACGAGCAGTACTTC.

As regards this clone: Its ends do not fully match the called genes, so a read error is possible. The rearrangement uses TRBV19 and TRBJ1-1, with D perhaps TRBD1 (5 bases). Germline V gene lookup returns CDR1 LNHDA and CDR2 SQIVND (reference sequence). This CDR3 contains 14 residues. CDR3 sequence reads: CAGSSRGTHTEAFF. The CDR3 DNA follows: TGTGCCGGTAGTTCCCGGGGGACGCACACTGAAGCTTTCTTT.